This T cell receptor beta chain is drawn from a study of chronic HIV infection and antiretroviral therapy. TCRdb processed the 5' RACE reads anew with MiXCR; each CDR3 protein has one entry. The sample includes around 30,000 distinct CDR3 sequences, 8% to 10% of them seen just once. The length of the CDR3 is 12 residues. Trimming stripped 0 bases from V and 5 bases from J, with 3 bases between. Germline V lookup: CDR1 SGHRS, CDR2 YFSETQ. This clonotype came up a few times. This receptor was identified in an adult who had HIV and had not received antiretroviral therapy, or was an uninfected healthy control (not recorded which). The chain carries TRBV5-1 and TRBJ2-4; D not certain. The sample comprised peripheral blood. The CDR3 nucleotides are TGCGCCAGCAGCTTGGAACAAAACATTCAGTACTTC. Protein: CASSLEQNIQYF.